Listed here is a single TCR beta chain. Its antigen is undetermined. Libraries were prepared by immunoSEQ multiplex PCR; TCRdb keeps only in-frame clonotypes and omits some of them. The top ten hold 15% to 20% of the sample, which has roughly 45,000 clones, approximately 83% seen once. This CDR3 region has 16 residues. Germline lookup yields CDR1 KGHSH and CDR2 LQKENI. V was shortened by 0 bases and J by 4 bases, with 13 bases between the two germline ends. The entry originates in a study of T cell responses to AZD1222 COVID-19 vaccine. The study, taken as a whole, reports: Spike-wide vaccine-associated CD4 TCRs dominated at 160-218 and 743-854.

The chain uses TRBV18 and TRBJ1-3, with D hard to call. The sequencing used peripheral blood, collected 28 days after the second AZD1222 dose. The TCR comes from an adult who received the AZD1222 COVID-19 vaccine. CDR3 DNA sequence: TGTGCCAGCTCACCACCGATCCGGGCACCGGGAAACACCATATATTTT. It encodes CASSPPIRAPGNTIYF.